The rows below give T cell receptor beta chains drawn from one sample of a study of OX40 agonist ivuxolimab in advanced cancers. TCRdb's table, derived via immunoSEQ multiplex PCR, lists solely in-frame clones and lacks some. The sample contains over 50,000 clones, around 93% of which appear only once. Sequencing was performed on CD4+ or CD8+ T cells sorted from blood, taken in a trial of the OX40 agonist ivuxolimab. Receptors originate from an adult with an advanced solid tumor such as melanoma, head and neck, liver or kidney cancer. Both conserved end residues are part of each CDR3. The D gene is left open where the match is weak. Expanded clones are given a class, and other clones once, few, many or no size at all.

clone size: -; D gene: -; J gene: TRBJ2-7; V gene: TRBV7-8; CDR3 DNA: TGTGCCAGCAGCGACCGGGACGCTAGCTACGAGCAGTACTTC; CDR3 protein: CASSDRDASYEQYF
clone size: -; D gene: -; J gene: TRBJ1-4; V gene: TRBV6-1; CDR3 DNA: TGTGCCAGCAGTGAAGTAGGAAAACTGTTTTTT; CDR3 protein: CASSEVGKLFF
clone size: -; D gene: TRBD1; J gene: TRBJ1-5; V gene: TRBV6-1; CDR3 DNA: TGTGCCAGCATTCACGGAGGGGGCGGTCAGCCCCAGCATTTT; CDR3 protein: CASIHGGGGQPQHF
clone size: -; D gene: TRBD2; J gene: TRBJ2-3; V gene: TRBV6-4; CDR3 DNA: TGTGCCAGCAGTGATTCCGCCGGGGGGGCAGAGGATACGCAGTATTTT; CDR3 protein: CASSDSAGGAEDTQYF
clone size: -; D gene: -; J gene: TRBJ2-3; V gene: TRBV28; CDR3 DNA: TGTGCCAGCAGTAGCCAGGACAGTTTAGTCACAGATACGCAGTATTTT; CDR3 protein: CASSSQDSLVTDTQYF
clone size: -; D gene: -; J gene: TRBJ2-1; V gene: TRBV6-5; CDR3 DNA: TGTGCCAGCAGTCCGGACTTCGCTGAGCAGTTCTTC; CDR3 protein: CASSPDFAEQFF
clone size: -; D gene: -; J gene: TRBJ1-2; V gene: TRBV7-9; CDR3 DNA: TGTGCCAGCAGCCCGGACTATGGCTACACCTTC; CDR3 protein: CASSPDYGYTF
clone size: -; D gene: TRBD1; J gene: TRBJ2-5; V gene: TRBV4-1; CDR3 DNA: TGCGCCAGCAGCCAAGGCAGGGGGTTCGAGACCCAGTACTTC; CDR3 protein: CASSQGRGFETQYF
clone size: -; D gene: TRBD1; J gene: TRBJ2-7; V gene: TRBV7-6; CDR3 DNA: TGTGCCAGCAGCTCGAGCGGACAGGGGTTTTACGAGCAGTACTTC; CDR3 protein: CASSSSGQGFYEQYF
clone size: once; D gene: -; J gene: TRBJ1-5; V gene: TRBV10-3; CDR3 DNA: TGTGCCATCAGAGTACAGGGAAAGGACAATCAGCCCCAGCATTTT; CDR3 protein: CAIRVQGKDNQPQHF
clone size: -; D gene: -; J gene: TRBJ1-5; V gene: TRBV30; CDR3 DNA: TGTGCCTGGAGTGTAGGAATCGGCAATCAGCCCCAGCATTTT; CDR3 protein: CAWSVGIGNQPQHF
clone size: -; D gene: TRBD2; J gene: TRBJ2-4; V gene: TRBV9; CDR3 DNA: TGTGCCAGCAGCACACAGCGGGAAGGTAAAAACATTCAGTACTTC; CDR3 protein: CASSTQREGKNIQYF
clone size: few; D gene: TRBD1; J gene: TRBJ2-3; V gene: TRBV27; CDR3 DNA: TGTGCCAGCAGTTGGTCACAGGGGGCAGTTGCTACGCAGTATTTT; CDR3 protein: CASSWSQGAVATQYF
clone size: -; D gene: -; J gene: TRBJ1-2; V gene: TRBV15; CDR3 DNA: TGTGCCACCAGCGGAGATTATGGCTACACCTTC; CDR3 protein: CATSGDYGYTF
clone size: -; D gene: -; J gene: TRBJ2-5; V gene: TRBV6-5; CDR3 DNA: TGTGCCAGCAGCCCTAGCGTCACTAAACAGACCCAGTACTTC; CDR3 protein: CASSPSVTKQTQYF
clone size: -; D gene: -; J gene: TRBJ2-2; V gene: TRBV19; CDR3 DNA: TGTGCCAGTAGTATTAGTGGACAGTTCACCGGGGAGCTGTTTTTT; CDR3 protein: CASSISGQFTGELFF
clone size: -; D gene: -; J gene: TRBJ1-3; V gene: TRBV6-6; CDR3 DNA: TGTGCCAGCAGTATTATGAACACCATATATTTT; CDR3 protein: CASSIMNTIYF
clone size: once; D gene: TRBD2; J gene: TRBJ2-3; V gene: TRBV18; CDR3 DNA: TGTGCCAGCTCGTCACTAGCGGGCCCTAGCACAGATACGCAGTATTTT; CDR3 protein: CASSSLAGPSTDTQYF
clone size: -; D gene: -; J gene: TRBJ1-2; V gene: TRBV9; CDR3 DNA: TGTGCCAGCAGCGTAGACGCAGGAGTTATGGAAGGCTACACCTTC; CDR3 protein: CASSVDAGVMEGYTF
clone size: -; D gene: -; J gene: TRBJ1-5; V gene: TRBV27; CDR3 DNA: TGTGCCAGCGGCCCGACCCTCAATCAGCCCCAGCATTTT; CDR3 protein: CASGPTLNQPQHF
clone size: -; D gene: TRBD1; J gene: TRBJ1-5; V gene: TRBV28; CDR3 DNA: TGTGCCAGCAGTTACTTTGGGGCCCGACAGGGAAGAAATCAGCCCCAGCATTTT; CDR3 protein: CASSYFGARQGRNQPQHF
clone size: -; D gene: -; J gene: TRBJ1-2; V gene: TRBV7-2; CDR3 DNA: TGTGCCAGCACCGGGCAGGGAGTTCGAGACTACACCTTC; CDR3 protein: CASTGQGVRDYTF
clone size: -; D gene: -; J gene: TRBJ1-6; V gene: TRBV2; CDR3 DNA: TGTGCCAGCAGTGAAGCGCTTAGGGTCCTATATAATTCACCCCTCCACTTT; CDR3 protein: CASSEALRVLYNSPLHF